Given below is one T cell receptor (beta chain) in context. The antigen is unknown. Separation from the roughly 700-subject first cohort characterized the roughly 120-subject validation cohort, to which the donors belonged. The data were taken from a study of cytomegalovirus exposure and HLA in healthy donors. Overall study context: The 90 to 150 validation repertoires used the same platform as the roughly 670 first-cohort repertoires, a later analysis reported.

Regarding the study as a whole: Cytomegalovirus status, reportedly, was diagnosed with high specificity and sensitivity by the classifier.

Assay: immunoSEQ multiplex PCR; the TCRdb copy retains only in-frame clones and omits some. The sample holds roughly 130,000 clones, about nine tenths seen once. With 8 bases clipped from V and 7 bases from J, the junction kept 11 bases outside the gene matches. The germline CDR1 and CDR2 sequences are KGHSH and LQKENI. This CDR3 is 14 amino acids long. This sequence originates from a man aged 30 to 45 in good health and CMV-seronegative. The rearrangement links TRBV18 to TRBJ2-7; 10 nucleotides match TRBD2. Sequencing was performed on PBMCs. This CDR3 reads CASQFVLAGEEQYF. CDR3 bases: TGTGCCAGCCAGTTCGTGCTAGCGGGAGAAGAGCAGTACTTC.